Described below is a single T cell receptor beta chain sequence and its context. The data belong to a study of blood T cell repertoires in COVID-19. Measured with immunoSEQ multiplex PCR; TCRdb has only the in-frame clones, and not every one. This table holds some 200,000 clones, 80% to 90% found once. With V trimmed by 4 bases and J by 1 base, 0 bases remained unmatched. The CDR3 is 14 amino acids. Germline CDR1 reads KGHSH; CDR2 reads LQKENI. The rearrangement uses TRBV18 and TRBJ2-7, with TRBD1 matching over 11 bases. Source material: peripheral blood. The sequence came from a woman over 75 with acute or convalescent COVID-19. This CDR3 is CASSRDRGSYEQYF. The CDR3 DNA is TGTGCCAGCTCACGGGACAGGGGGTCCTACGAGCAGTACTTC. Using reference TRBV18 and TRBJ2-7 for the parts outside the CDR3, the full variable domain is NAGVMQNPRHLVRRRGQEARLRCSPMKGHSHVYWYRQLPEEGLKFMVYLQKENIIDESGMPKERFSAEFPKEGPSILRIQQVVRGDSAAYFCASSRDRGSYEQYFGPGTRLTVT.